The source of this T cell receptor beta chain is a study of T cell repertoires in cytomegalovirus infection. The overall study: A matching HLA type, together with CMV infection, was signaled by public TCR beta signatures.

This clonotype was counted at least ten times. Its antigen is currently unknown. Trimming removed 0 bases from V and 2 bases from J; junction bases left unmatched: 8. The germline V gene encodes CDR1 SGHTA and CDR2 FQGNSA. The CDR3 runs 18 residues. Points from the study as a whole: Dominating the ex vivo response were HLA-C-restricted CMV-specific TCR beta clonotypes.

Via MiXCR, TCRdb re-called the reads, giving one row per CDR3 protein. The profile shows around 300,000 distinct CDR3 sequences, around 25% of them singletons. The material was cultured PBMCs, obtained from culture after CMV antigen stimulation. The V call is TRBV7-2, the J call TRBJ2-1; TRBD2 aligns across 9 bases. This clonotype was sampled from a human donor in good health (CMV status not recorded). Some clones in this sample may be carry-over from other donors' samples. CDR3 sequence: CASSLAVSGSWTYNEQFF. CDR3 bases: TGTGCCAGCAGCTTAGCGGTTAGCGGGAGTTGGACCTACAATGAGCAGTTCTTC.